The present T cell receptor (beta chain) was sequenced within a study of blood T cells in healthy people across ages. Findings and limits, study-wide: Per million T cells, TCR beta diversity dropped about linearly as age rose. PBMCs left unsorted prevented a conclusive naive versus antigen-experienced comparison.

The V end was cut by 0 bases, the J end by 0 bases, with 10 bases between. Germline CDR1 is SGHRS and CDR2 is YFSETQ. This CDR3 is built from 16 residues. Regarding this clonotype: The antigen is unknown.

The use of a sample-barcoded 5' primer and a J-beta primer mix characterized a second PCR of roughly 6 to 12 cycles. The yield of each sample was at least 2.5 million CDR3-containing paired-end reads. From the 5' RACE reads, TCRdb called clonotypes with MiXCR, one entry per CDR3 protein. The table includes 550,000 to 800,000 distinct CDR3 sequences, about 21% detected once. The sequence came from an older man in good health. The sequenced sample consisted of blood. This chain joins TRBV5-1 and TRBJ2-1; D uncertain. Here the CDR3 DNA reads TGCGCCAGCAGCTTGGGGACCGCCGCCTCCTACAATGAGCAGTTCTTC. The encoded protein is CASSLGTAASYNEQFF. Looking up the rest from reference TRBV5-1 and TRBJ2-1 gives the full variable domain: KAGVTQTPRYLIKTRGQQVTLSCSPISGHRSVSWYQQTPGQGLQFLFEYFSETQRNKGNFPGRFSGRQFSNSRSEMNVSTLELGDSALYLCASSLGTAASYNEQFFGPGTRLTVL.